The entry that follows covers one TCR beta chain sequence. These data originate in a study of blood T cell repertoires in COVID-19. Study-level information: The analysed material was cDNA or gDNA that came from T cells, B-cell-depleted T cells, or PBMCs.

TCRdb's copy holds only in-frame clones and misses some; the assay was immunoSEQ multiplex PCR. The sample carries around 140,000 clones, roughly 85% recorded once. The specimen was PBMCs or T cells enriched from blood (not recorded which). The receptor was derived from a man aged 45-60 years who had recovered from COVID-19.

The chain's CDR3 is CASSIAGGPHEQYF. Here the CDR3 DNA reads TGTGCCAGTAGTATAGCGGGAGGGCCCCACGAGCAGTACTTC. This chain joins TRBV19 and TRBJ2-7, with TRBD2 matching 8 bases. Germline V gene data show CDR1 as LNHDA and CDR2 as SQIVND (reference sequence). Unmatched junction bases numbered 4, after V lost 1 base and J lost 5 bases. CDR3 length: 14 amino acids.